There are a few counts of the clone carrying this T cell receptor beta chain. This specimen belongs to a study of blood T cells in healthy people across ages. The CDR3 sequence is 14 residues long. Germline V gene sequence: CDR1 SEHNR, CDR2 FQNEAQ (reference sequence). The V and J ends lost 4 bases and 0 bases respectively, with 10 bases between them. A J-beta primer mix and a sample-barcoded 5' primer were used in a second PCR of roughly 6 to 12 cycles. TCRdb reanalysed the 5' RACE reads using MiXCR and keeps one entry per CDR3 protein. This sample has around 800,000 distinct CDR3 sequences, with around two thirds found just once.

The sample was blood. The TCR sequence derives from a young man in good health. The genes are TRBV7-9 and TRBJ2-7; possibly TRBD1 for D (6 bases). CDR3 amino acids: CASSSGVGSYEQYF. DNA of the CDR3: TGTGCCAGCAGCTCAGGGGTTGGCTCCTACGAGCAGTACTTC.